These 10 T cell receptor beta chains were all obtained from the same sample, sequenced in a study of T-cell reconstitution after alpha-beta-depleted transplantation in children. The library targeted TCRbeta and was prepared with unique molecular identifiers. One entry per CDR3 protein results from TCRdb running MiXCR on the PCR reads. The data contain approximately 240,000 distinct CDR3 sequences, approximately 10% of them singletons. Sequencing was performed on PBMCs, taken before TCRalphabeta/CD19-depleted stem cell transplant. All receptors come from a child less than two years old with acute myeloid leukemia, due to receive a stem cell transplant.

Worth noting for this clonotype: Its ends do not fully match the called genes, so a read error is possible. The rearrangement joins TRBV7-6 to TRBJ1-4, with D possibly TRBD1 on 5 matching bases. Germline CDR1 and CDR2: SGHVS and FNYEAQ. The CDR3 runs to 13 residues. CDR3 DNA sequence: TGTGCCAGCAGCTTACGGGGGAGTGAAAAACTGTCTTTT. Encoded protein: CASSLRGSEKLSF. Full variable domain (missing parts from reference TRBV7-6 and TRBJ1-4): GAGVSQSPRYKVTKRGQDVALRCDPISGHVSLYWYRQALGQGPEFLTYFNYEAQQDKSGLPNDRFSAERPEGSISTLTIQRTEQRDSAMYRCASSLRGSEKLSFGSGTQLSVL.

This clonotype was counted many times. The chain joins TRBV25-1 to TRBJ2-7; D is possibly TRBD1 (6 bases). This CDR3 has 13 residues. V lost 3 bases and J 2 bases, leaving 8 bases between the germline ends. CDR1 is MGHDK and CDR2 is SYGVNS in the germline V gene. The chain's CDR3 is CASSDRDTYEQYF. CDR3 DNA: TGTGCCAGCAGTGACCGGGACACCTACGAGCAGTACTTC.

In its sample, this clonotype was seen a few times. CDR3: CASSLRLAVEAFF. The CDR3 bases are TGTGCCAGCAGCCTTCGTTTGGCAGTTGAAGCTTTCTTT. The V and J genes are TRBV5-5 and TRBJ1-1; no clear D gene. V dropped 4 bases and J dropped 7 bases, with 14 bases sitting between them. CDR1 SGHKS and CDR2 YYEKEE come from the germline V gene (reference sequence). The CDR3 covers 13 residues.

This clonotype was picked up many times. The gene calls are TRBV11-2 and TRBJ2-1, with 11 positions matching TRBD2. This CDR3 region has 16 residues. Germline V lookup: CDR1 SGHAT, CDR2 FQNNGV. J gave up 5 bases and V 4 bases, and 7 bases lay outside the gene matches. CDR3 residues: CASSSISGRADNEQFF. Written as DNA, the CDR3 is TGTGCCAGCAGCTCGATTAGCGGGAGGGCCGACAATGAGCAGTTCTTC.

This clonotype showed up many times. The chain links TRBV24-1 to TRBJ2-1; no definite D call. This CDR3 is built from 10 residues. Germline V gene lookup returns CDR1 KGHDR and CDR2 SFDVKD. Trimming cost V 7 bases and J 6 bases, with 3 bases left between them. The CDR3 DNA reads TGTGCCACCAGGTTCAATGAGCAGTTCTTC. Translation: CATRFNEQFF.

This clonotype occurred many times. The V call is TRBV7-8, the J call TRBJ2-1, with 7 bases that match TRBD2. This CDR3 has 14 residues. V lost 5 bases, J lost 7 bases, and 8 bases stayed unmatched. Germline CDR1 is SGHVS and CDR2 is FQNEAQ. DNA for the CDR3: TGTGCCAGCAGCCCCCGATGGGGGGGGAATGAGCAGTTCTTC. This gives the protein CASSPRWGGNEQFF.

This clonotype was recorded many times. V gene TRBV20-1 combines with J gene TRBJ1-6; D unresolved. This CDR3 is 12 amino acids long. V gave up 0 bases and J gave up 10 bases, with 7 bases separating them. Germline values: CDR1 DFQATT, CDR2 SNEGSKA (reference sequence). This CDR3 is CSARDLRSPLHF. CDR3 DNA: TGCAGTGCTAGAGATCTTCGATCACCCCTCCACTTT.

This clonotype was found many times. The rearrangement links TRBV7-9 to TRBJ2-7; D is perhaps TRBD1 (5 bases). V was shortened by 6 bases and J by 4 bases, with 13 bases between the two germline ends. There are 13 residues in the CDR3. In germline, CDR1 is SEHNR, CDR2 FQNEAQ (reference sequence). CDR3 amino acids: CASSKTESYEQYF. In nucleotides, the CDR3 is TGTGCCAGCAGTAAGACAGAATCTTACGAGCAGTACTTC.

This clonotype was counted many times. This chain links TRBV5-1 with TRBJ2-7; no firm D call. CDR1 and CDR2 from the germline V gene are SGHRS and YFSETQ. This CDR3 region has 13 residues. Between the trimmed V and J ends, which lost 1 base and 3 bases, there was a span of 8 bases. CDR3 bases: TGCGCCAGCAGCTTGCGGCTGAACTACGAGCAGTACTTC. Its translation: CASSLRLNYEQYF.

This clonotype was picked up many times. The rearrangement joins TRBV30 to TRBJ2-5; D is possibly TRBD1 or TRBD2 (5 bases each). CDR1 is GTSNPN and CDR2 is SVGIG in the germline V gene (reference sequence). Trimming stripped 0 bases from V and 7 bases from J, with 18 bases between. The CDR3 loop spans 15 amino acids. The CDR3 reads CAWSVREGTKGTQYF. DNA of the CDR3: TGTGCCTGGAGTGTACGAGAGGGGACCAAAGGGACCCAGTACTTC.